This TCR beta chain was captured by sequencing in a study of blood T cell repertoires in COVID-19. At the level of the study: Acute and convalescent COVID-19 specimens originated in the United States, Italy and Spain. The cDNA or gDNA used as material had been derived from T cells, B-cell-depleted T cells, or PBMCs.

In the original processing: Reference gene primer amplification yielded estimated nucleated cell counts. Assay used: immunoSEQ multiplex PCR; TCRdb lists only in-frame clones, some missing. V and J calls and clone size are those listed in that table; D and trimming were worked out from the DNA. The sample lists 470,000 or so clones, over 75% occurring once. Losses at the gene ends were 0 bases for V and 6 bases for J; bases not matched to a gene: 5. Germline V CDR1 and CDR2: SGHRS, YFSETQ. This CDR3 contains 15 residues. The rearrangement uses TRBV5-1 and TRBJ2-2, with 7 positions matching TRBD2. Material: peripheral blood. The sequence was obtained from a human donor in a cohort sampled during active COVID-19. CDR3 amino acids: CASSLDGRGAGELFF. CDR3 DNA: TGCGCCAGCAGCTTGGATGGGAGGGGTGCCGGGGAGCTGTTTTTT.